These 3 T cell receptor beta chains share one sample of origin, sequenced in a study of identical twins. TCRdb recomputed calls from the 5' RACE reads with MiXCR, one row per CDR3 protein. The table has fewer than 900,000 distinct CDR3 sequences, 18% seen once. These same records also appear under a second study, on T cells expressing NK-cell markers.

Specimen: PBMCs. These receptors originate from a woman aged 18-29 years in good health.

There are a few counts of this clonotype. The chain has TRBV29-1 and TRBJ2-7, with D perhaps TRBD1 (6 bases). V lost 0 bases to trimming and J lost 2 bases, with 11 bases between them. There are 14 residues in the CDR3. The germline V gene has CDR1 SQVTM and CDR2 ANQGSEA. CDR3 sequence: CSVEERGNTYEQYF. The CDR3 DNA reads TGCAGCGTTGAAGAGAGGGGGAATACCTACGAGCAGTACTTC.

The chain carries TRBV12-5 and TRBJ2-3; D gene uncertain. CDR3 length equals 13 residues. Trimming left V 11 bases short and J 2 bases short, with 14 bases between. CDR1 LGHNT and CDR2 FRNRAP come from the germline V gene. CDR3 nucleotide sequence: TGTGCTTGCCGGGCCCAAGACACAGATACGCAGTATTTT. The encoded protein is CACRAQDTDTQYF. Drawing the rest from reference TRBV12-5 and TRBJ2-3, the complete variable domain is DARVTQTPRHKVTEMGQEVTMRCQPILGHNTVFWYRQTMMQGLELLAYFRNRAPLDDSGMPKDRFSAEMPDATLATLKIQPSEPRDSAVYFCACRAQDTDTQYFGPGTRLTVL.

Only a few counts were recorded for this clonotype. This chain connects TRBV5-1 to TRBJ1-5; possible D gene TRBD1, 5 bases. The V and J ends lost 0 bases and 7 bases respectively, with 14 bases between them. The CDR3 consists of 15 residues. The germline V gene has CDR1 SGHRS and CDR2 YFSETQ. The CDR3 here is CASSLDTGGGQPQHF. The CDR3 DNA reads as TGCGCCAGCAGCTTGGATACGGGGGGAGGGCAGCCCCAGCATTTT.